This record concerns one TCR beta chain sequence. The CDR3 runs 14 residues. V was pared by 2 bases and J by 1 base, with 5 bases between. Germline lookup yields CDR1 LNHDA and CDR2 SQIVND (reference sequence). The sample comes from a study of T cells in localized non-small cell lung cancer. Sequencing used immunoSEQ multiplex PCR; TCRdb keeps in-frame clones, though not all of them. Found here are tens of thousands of clones, roughly nine tenths of them singletons; the top ten hold roughly 6.9%. Sequenced here: peripheral blood, sampled before any cancer treatment. The chain carries TRBV19 and TRBJ2-2, with D unclear. The sequence was obtained from a female donor aged 60 or older with stage I lung adenocarcinoma. Here the CDR3 reads CASSINRNTGELFF. In DNA form, the CDR3 reads TGTGCCAGTAGTATAAACAGGAACACCGGGGAGCTGTTTTTT.